Included here is one TCR beta chain sequence, with context. This clone is a singleton in its sample. Its antigen specificity is not known. Per-base quality was not reported, and no clone a single base away is much larger than it. The data originate from a study of blood T cell repertoires in COVID-19 (dated by TCRdb to the early 2020s). For the wider study: The collaborator samples originated in the United States, Italy and Spain and spanned the acute and convalescent phases of COVID-19. Where available, HLA class I and class II types were taken from metadata supplied by the sample provider and were not determined by assay-based typing. The material from the prospective study consisted of cDNA or gDNA derived from T cells, B-cell-depleted T cells, or PBMCs. Deeply sampled blood TCRbeta repertoires from subjects exposed to, actively infected with, or recovered from COVID-19 were included in the dataset. Sample metadata almost always included a de-identified subject ID, COVID-19 status, age in years and sex. The repertoires were released in a freely available public database intended as a resource for research on the immune response to SARS-CoV-2. The samples were drawn from the first 160 participants of the ongoing ImmuneRACE study and from over a thousand subjects provided by 6 global collaborators.

The CDR3, cysteine through phenylalanine, is 18 amino acids long. Kept here is only the CDR3 DNA, which spans 54 bases and is read in frame from base 1. The junction shows trimming of 5 bases on V and 0 bases on J, and the gene matches do not reach 13 bases of it. The CDR1 and CDR2 encoded by the germline V gene are SGDLS and YYNGEE. The immunoSEQ Assay, a bias-controlled multiplex PCR, was used to amplify TCRbeta CDR3 regions from genomic DNA. Per the source publication's procedure: The number of nucleated cells in each sample was estimated from the amplification of reference gene primers within the assay. Sequence reads were collapsed and filtered to measure the absolute abundance of every unique TCRbeta CDR3 rearrangement. For each sample, productive Simpson clonality was calculated by taking the square root of Simpson's diversity index across productive rearrangements. TCRdb obtained this table from immuneACCESS and retained in-frame rearrangements with V and J assigned. These tables miss some clones; where compared with another copy, unresolved V genes account for less than half of the shortfall, and the remainder is unexplained. That table supplies the V and J calls and clone size; D and trimming were determined from the DNA. For this sample the table gives around 190,000 clones, of which roughly 90% were detected only once. Jointly, the top ten make up about a sixth of the sample.

Study-level results and caveats: Clinical and demographic metadata were provided uncurated, with the amount varying by source and participant.

In Seattle, one collaborating source enrolled patients while the infection was active and tracked those patients longitudinally over the course of disease. The collaborating institutions used their own protocols to collect whole blood in K2EDTA tubes. Collaborator samples were shipped for TCRbeta analysis as frozen whole blood, isolated PBMCs, or DNA extracted from either sample type. The receptor's source is a man aged 45 to 65 with COVID-19, enrolled during active disease. Sequencing was carried out using peripheral blood. Rearrangement joined TRBV9 to TRBJ1-4, with 7 bases aligning to TRBD1. Here is the DNA: TGTGCCAGCAGTTCTCGCAGGGGGACACCCTCAACTAATGAAAAACTGTTTTTT. Protein translation: CASSSRRGTPSTNEKLFF. The reference TRBV9 and TRBJ1-4 proteins fill in what lies around the CDR3, so the full variable domain reads DSGVTQTPKHLITATGQRVTLRCSPRSGDLSVYWYQQSLDQGLQFLIQYYNGEERAKGNILERFSAQQFPDLHSELNLSSLELGDSALYFCASSSRRGTPSTNEKLFFGSGTQLSVL.